Below, 32 T cell receptor beta chains from the same sample are listed, as sequenced in a study of blood T cell repertoires in COVID-19. Measured with immunoSEQ multiplex PCR; TCRdb has only the in-frame clones, and not every one. This table holds more than 110,000 clones, around 81% found once. The sequencing input was peripheral blood. These receptors were collected from a human donor in a cohort sampled during active COVID-19.

V usage is TRBV18 and J usage is TRBJ2-5, with D possibly being TRBD1 (5 bases). The CDR3 has 16 amino acids. Trimming removed 6 bases at V and 4 bases at J, with 21 bases between. From germline, CDR1 is KGHSH and CDR2 LQKENI. DNA of the CDR3: TGTGCCAGCTCTCAAAACAGGCAGGGCGCCGGAGAGACCCAGTACTTC. Residues: CASSQNRQGAGETQYF.

The rearrangement uses TRBV12-3 or TRBV12-4 and TRBJ1-1; maybe TRBD1 (6 bases). The CDR3 is made up of 12 amino acids. Between the trimmed V and J ends, which lost 2 bases and 12 bases, there was a span of 13 bases. CDR3 residues: CASSLRQELTFF. The CDR3 DNA reads as TGTGCCAGCAGTTTAAGACAGGAACTAACTTTCTTT.

The V and J genes are TRBV5-4 and TRBJ2-7, with 7 bases matching TRBD1. The V segment lost 2 bases and the J segment 2 bases; nucleotides outside the gene matches: 7. The CDR3 runs to 15 residues. Germline assignment: CDR1 SGHNT and CDR2 YYREEE (reference sequence). The CDR3 region is CASSLVRDRTYEQYF. In DNA, the CDR3 is TGTGCCAGCAGCTTAGTCAGGGACAGAACCTACGAGCAGTACTTC.

This clone was detected only once. The chain has TRBV4-1 and TRBJ2-1; D unresolved. Germline values: CDR1 MGHRA, CDR2 YSYEKL. The germline V and J ends were trimmed by 4 bases and 2 bases, with 12 bases remaining between them. CDR3 length: 15 amino acids. The CDR3 bases are TGCGCCAGCAGCCGAGCCGCCCCTACCTACAATGAGCAGTTCTTC. Amino acids: CASSRAAPTYNEQFF.

The chain joins TRBV2 to TRBJ2-2, with TRBD1 as a possible D gene (6 bases). The ends were cut back, 7 bases at V and 4 bases at J, with 10 bases in the middle. Germline V CDR1 and CDR2: SNHLY, FYNNEI. The length of the CDR3 is 13 residues. The CDR3 DNA reads TGTGCCAGCATCGGACAGAGCACCGGGGAGCTGTTTTTT. It yields the protein CASIGQSTGELFF.

This clone was counted a single time. J is TRBJ2-1 and V is TRBV25-1; the D gene is possibly TRBD2 (6 bases). The CDR3 spans 13 residues. Germline CDR1 MGHDK, CDR2 SYGVNS. V lost 6 bases and J 6 bases, leaving 12 bases between the germline ends. The CDR3 spells CASRTGEINEQFF. The CDR3 DNA follows: TGTGCCAGCAGAACGGGGGAGATCAATGAGCAGTTCTTC.

The chain has TRBV11-2 and TRBJ1-2, with 7 positions matching TRBD1. V lost 5 bases to trimming and J lost 8 bases; unmatched junction nucleotides: 11. Germline V gives CDR1 SGHAT, CDR2 FQNNGV. The CDR3 sequence is 14 residues long. The chain's CDR3 is CASSIPTGMAGYTF. CDR3 DNA sequence: TGTGCCAGCAGCATACCGACAGGGATGGCCGGCTACACCTTC.

In this sample, this clone turned up once. Here the CDR3 DNA reads TGTGCCAGCAGTGACAGGAATGGCCTGGGCGAGCAGTACTTC. Translation gives CASSDRNGLGEQYF. The J gene is TRBJ2-7, the V gene TRBV6-1; no firm D call. The CDR3 is 14 residues long. From germline, CDR1 is MNHNS and CDR2 SASEGT. V was trimmed by 3 bases and J by 6 bases, leaving 15 bases between them.

This clone has just one count. This chain links TRBV19 with TRBJ2-5, with D maybe TRBD1 (5 bases). This CDR3 spans 14 amino acids. Trimming cost V 0 bases and J 4 bases, with 9 bases left between them. Germline CDR1 is LNHDA and CDR2 is SQIVND (reference sequence). The CDR3 loop is CASSIEGTGETQYF. DNA for the CDR3: TGTGCCAGTAGTATAGAGGGAACAGGAGAGACCCAGTACTTC.

This sequence joins TRBV9 and TRBJ2-7; 11 bases are shared with TRBD1. This CDR3 spans 15 amino acids. The V gene's germline CDR1 is SGDLS and CDR2 YYNGEE. J lost 1 base, V lost 2 bases, and 2 bases had no gene match. CDR3: CASSVGTGGSYEQYF. DNA for the CDR3: TGTGCCAGCAGCGTTGGGACAGGGGGGTCCTACGAGCAGTACTTC.

This clone was seen a handful of times. The rearrangement joins TRBV28 to TRBJ1-2, with 7 bases aligning to TRBD1. This CDR3 region has 14 residues. Germline lookup yields CDR1 MDHEN and CDR2 SYDVKM. V was clipped by 3 bases and J by 8 bases; unmatched bases: 9. CDR3 nucleotides: TGTGCCAGCAGTTTTGCGACAGGGATGAGCGGCTACACCTTC. It is translated as CASSFATGMSGYTF.

This rearrangement joins TRBV12-3 or TRBV12-4 to TRBJ1-3; no clear D. Trimming cost V 1 base and J 9 bases, with 7 bases left between them. The CDR3 is 12 amino acids. In DNA form, the CDR3 reads TGTGCCAGCAGTTTAGTAAGCGGCACCATATATTTT. Protein product: CASSLVSGTIYF.

V gene TRBV6-5 combines with J gene TRBJ1-3; 9 bases fit TRBD1. The CDR3 has 15 residues. With V trimmed by 6 bases and J by 0 bases, 3 bases remained unmatched. Germline V lookup: CDR1 MNHEY, CDR2 SVGAGI. The chain's CDR3 is CASRMDRGSGNTIYF. The CDR3 DNA follows: TGTGCCAGCAGAATGGACAGGGGCTCTGGAAACACCATATATTTT.

The V gene is TRBV7-2, the J gene TRBJ2-2; 11 nucleotides agree with TRBD2. The germline gives CDR1 SGHTA, CDR2 FQGNSA. This CDR3 is 17 amino acids long. The J segment lost 0 bases and the V segment lost 5 bases, leaving 5 bases of the junction unmatched. The CDR3 DNA reads as TGTGCCAGCAGCCCTTGGGGACTAGCGGCGAACACCGGGGAGCTGTTTTTT. Residues: CASSPWGLAANTGELFF.

V usage is TRBV19 and J usage is TRBJ1-1; D gene uncertain. The CDR3 covers 13 residues. V lost 4 bases and J 0 bases, leaving 6 bases between the germline ends. Germline lookup yields CDR1 LNHDA and CDR2 SQIVND (reference sequence). CDR3 bases: TGTGCCAGTAGTAGCGGGGTGAACACTGAAGCTTTCTTT. Its protein product is CASSSGVNTEAFF. Looking up the rest from reference TRBV19 and TRBJ1-1 gives the full variable domain: DGGITQSPKYLFRKEGQNVTLSCEQNLNHDAMYWYRQDPGQGLRLIYYSQIVNDFQKGDIAEGYSVSREKKESFPLTVTSAQKNPTAFYLCASSSGVNTEAFFGQGTRLTVV.

The chain carries TRBV14 and TRBJ2-1, with 8 positions matching TRBD2. CDR1 and CDR2 from the germline V gene are SGHDN and FVKESK. V shed 1 base, J shed 4 bases, and the junction held 6 bases outside the gene matches. The CDR3 contains 16 residues. The CDR3 region is CASSQVAGGRYNEQFF. The CDR3 nucleotides are TGTGCCAGCAGCCAAGTTGCGGGGGGTCGTTACAATGAGCAGTTCTTC.

V is TRBV28 and J is TRBJ1-6; weak D call: TRBD1 (6 bases). Germline V gives CDR1 MDHEN, CDR2 SYDVKM. CDR3 length: 15 residues. V was pared by 5 bases and J by 0 bases, with 8 bases between. Here the CDR3 DNA reads TGTGCCAGCAGTCCACAGGGCTCCTATAATTCACCCCTCCACTTT. Its translation: CASSPQGSYNSPLHF.

The chain employs TRBV10-3 and TRBJ2-5; D not resolved. The CDR3 extends over 12 amino acids. CDR1 and CDR2 from the germline V gene are ENHRY and SYGVKD. V was trimmed by 2 bases and J by 1 base, leaving 2 bases between them. The CDR3 here is CAISERQETQYF. The CDR3 coding sequence is TGTGCCATCAGTGAGCGCCAAGAGACCCAGTACTTC.

The rearrangement uses TRBV5-1 and TRBJ1-2; D is perhaps TRBD1 (6 bases). Germline V lookup: CDR1 SGHRS, CDR2 YFSETQ. Trimming pared 0 bases from V and 8 bases from J, leaving 8 bases between. The CDR3 has 12 amino acids. In DNA, the CDR3 is TGCGCCAGCAGCTTGGTACAGGGCGGCTACACCTTC. Its protein is CASSLVQGGYTF.

V and J are TRBV19 and TRBJ2-1; 14 bases are a match to TRBD2. CDR3 length: 13 residues. The ends lost 10 bases at V and 8 bases at J; junction bases unmatched: 4. Germline V gene data show CDR1 as LNHDA and CDR2 as SQIVND (reference sequence). Written as DNA, the CDR3 is TGTGCCATTGGGACTAGCGGGGGCTATGAGCAGTTCTTC. This codes for CAIGTSGGYEQFF.

V and J are TRBV5-1 and TRBJ2-5; the match to TRBD2 covers 16 bases. J lost 2 bases, V lost 0 bases, and 1 base had no gene match. Germline V lookup: CDR1 SGHRS, CDR2 YFSETQ. The CDR3 totals 17 residues. The CDR3 nucleotides are TGCGCCAGCAGCTTGGAGGGACTAGCGGGGGGGCAAGAGACCCAGTACTTC. It yields the protein CASSLEGLAGGQETQYF.

The rearrangement joins TRBV2 to TRBJ1-5; D remains unclear. Germline-derived CDR1 and CDR2 are SNHLY and FYNNEI. This CDR3 has 14 residues. Between the trimmed V and J ends, which lost 3 bases and 2 bases, there was a span of 8 bases. The CDR3 nucleotides read TGTGCCAGCAGTGACGTCTCGGGCAATCAGCCCCAGCATTTT. It translates to CASSDVSGNQPQHF. Variable domain in full (rest from reference TRBV2 and TRBJ1-5): EPEVTQTPSHQVTQMGQEVILRCVPISNHLYFYWYRQILGQKVEFLVSFYNNEISEKSEIFDDQFSVERPDGSNFTLKIRSTKLEDSAMYFCASSDVSGNQPQHFGDGTRLSIL.

This chain joins TRBV29-1 and TRBJ2-7, with TRBD2 identical over 7 bases. CDR1 and CDR2 from the germline V gene are SQVTM and ANQGSEA. Trimming at V came to 5 bases and at J to 4 bases, leaving 5 bases not matched to a gene. The CDR3 is made up of 12 amino acids. The CDR3, as DNA: TGCAGCGTTTCCGGGAGGCCATACGAGCAGTACTTC. It specifies CSVSGRPYEQYF.

This chain joins TRBV3-1 (or the pseudogene TRBV3-2) and TRBJ2-5; D uncertain. Trimming pared 3 bases from V and 5 bases from J, leaving 13 bases between. The CDR3 has 14 amino acids. Germline V lookup: CDR1 LGHDT, CDR2 YNNKEL (reference sequence). The CDR3 here is CASSHPPYRETQYF. The DNA for the CDR3 is TGTGCCAGCAGCCATCCCCCTTACCGGGAGACCCAGTACTTC.

The rearrangement joins TRBV6-6 to TRBJ1-5, with D perhaps TRBD1 (5 bases). The length of the CDR3 is 15 residues. Germline V gene data show CDR1 as MNHNY and CDR2 as SVGAGI (reference sequence). The germline V and J ends were trimmed by 5 bases and 6 bases, with 17 bases remaining between them. The CDR3 region is CASSPTGPSRQPQHF. The CDR3 nucleotides are TGTGCCAGCAGTCCCACAGGTCCCTCACGTCAGCCCCAGCATTTT.

V usage is TRBV2 and J usage is TRBJ1-5; D is unresolved. This CDR3 is built from 13 residues. Trimming left V 5 bases short and J 5 bases short, with 10 bases between. CDR1 and CDR2 (germline): SNHLY, FYNNEI. The CDR3 reads CASSLGIDQPQHF. For the CDR3, the DNA is TGTGCCAGCAGTCTCGGGATCGATCAGCCCCAGCATTTT.

The V gene is TRBV7-2, the J gene TRBJ1-6, with D tentatively TRBD1 (5 bases). Trimming took 5 bases from V and 7 from J, leaving 27 bases between them. The CDR3 is made up of 19 amino acids. Germline values: CDR1 SGHTA, CDR2 FQGNSA. In DNA form, the CDR3 reads TGTGCCAGCAGCCCATATTACTACAGGAGTTCGATTGGGAATTCACCCCTCCACTTT. It codes for CASSPYYYRSSIGNSPLHF.

The rearrangement uses TRBV6-5 and TRBJ1-5; 9 nucleotides line up with TRBD1. The CDR3 is 15 residues long. CDR1 and CDR2 (germline): MNHEY, SVGAGI. J gave up 6 bases and V 0 bases, and 3 bases lay outside the gene matches. The DNA for the CDR3 is TGTGCCAGCAGTTACTCGGGGGACAGGGCTCAGCCCCAGCATTTT. Amino acids: CASSYSGDRAQPQHF.

The rearrangement uses TRBV19 and TRBJ2-6; no firm D call. The length of the CDR3 is 13 residues. Germline V lookup: CDR1 LNHDA, CDR2 SQIVND (reference sequence). V lost 5 bases, J lost 1 base, and 3 bases lay in between. CDR3 sequence: CASSSSGANVLTF. DNA of the CDR3: TGTGCCAGTAGTTCATCTGGGGCCAACGTCCTGACTTTC.

V gene TRBV28 combines with J gene TRBJ1-2; TRBD1 matches at 8 bases. The CDR3 totals 14 residues. CDR1 and CDR2 (germline): MDHEN, SYDVKM. The trim removed 6 bases at V and 5 bases at J, leaving 8 bases unmatched. Here the CDR3 reads CASSSSDRGYGYTF. The CDR3, as DNA: TGTGCCAGCAGCTCCTCCGACAGGGGATATGGCTACACCTTC.

The chain links TRBV19 to TRBJ1-1, with a tentative D call TRBD1 (5 bases). V was cut by 2 bases and J by 1 base, with 11 bases left in between. Germline lookup yields CDR1 LNHDA and CDR2 SQIVND (reference sequence). This CDR3 spans 15 amino acids. Here the CDR3 reads CASSIRRGPNTEAFF. CDR3 DNA: TGTGCCAGTAGTATAAGGAGGGGACCGAACACTGAAGCTTTCTTT.

This clone appeared once. The chain carries TRBV27 and TRBJ2-4; D is unresolved. V lost 6 bases and J lost 0, with 9 bases in between. The CDR3 covers 14 residues. Germline CDR1 MNHEY, CDR2 SMNVEV (reference sequence). The CDR3 loop is CASREYLAKNIQYF. DNA for the CDR3: TGTGCCAGCAGGGAGTATCTAGCCAAAAACATTCAGTACTTC.